These 22 T cell receptor beta chains originate from one sample sequenced in a study of T cells in Graves' hyperthyroidism and ophthalmopathy. Amplification yielded TCR beta CDR3 regions, with RNA transcripts as the source. The study used the HTBI primer set for a first-round RT-PCR of the TCR CDR3. Via MiXCR, TCRdb re-called the multiplex PCR reads, giving one row per CDR3 protein. The sample lists roughly 700,000 distinct CDR3 sequences; approximately 36% were seen once. Sequencing used blood. These receptors all come from a woman in her 40s with Graves' hyperthyroidism.

This clonotype has ten or more counts. The rearrangement links TRBV6-1 to TRBJ2-5; weak D call: TRBD1 (6 bases). This CDR3 comprises 13 residues. Germline CDR1 is MNHNS and CDR2 is SASEGT. Trimming left V 1 base short and J 9 bases short, with 12 bases between. CDR3 loop: CASSEETGRPQYF. As DNA, the CDR3 is TGTGCCAGCAGTGAAGAGACAGGAAGGCCCCAGTACTTC.

Ten or more counts support this clonotype. The chain links TRBV2 to TRBJ2-7; 8 positions match TRBD1. CDR3 length: 15 amino acids. Germline V gene sequence: CDR1 SNHLY, CDR2 FYNNEI. V shed 8 bases, J shed 1 base, and the junction held 10 bases outside the gene matches. Here the CDR3 reads CASSTGAAPSYEQYF. The CDR3 DNA is TGTGCCAGCTCGACAGGGGCCGCACCTTCCTACGAGCAGTACTTC.

The CDR3 region has the DNA TGCGCCAGCAGCCAATCCGGGACTAGCGGGAGAAAGTTGGAGACCCAGTACTTC. This sequence encodes CASSQSGTSGRKLETQYF. The chain carries TRBV4-3 and TRBJ2-5; TRBD2 aligns across 14 bases. V lost 2 bases, J lost 5 bases, and 10 bases stayed unmatched. The CDR3 runs 18 residues. The germline V gene has CDR1 LGHNA and CDR2 YSLEER.

The rearrangement links TRBV7-3 to TRBJ2-7, with D hard to call. Germline assignment: CDR1 SGHTA and CDR2 FQGTGA. With 3 bases removed from V and 0 bases from J, the gap between germline ends came to 9 bases. CDR3 size: 14 residues. The CDR3 region is CASSLKGASYEQYF. In DNA, the CDR3 is TGTGCCAGCAGCTTGAAGGGCGCCTCCTACGAGCAGTACTTC. Variable domain in full (rest from reference TRBV7-3 and TRBJ2-7): GAGVSQTPSNKVTEKGKYVELRCDPISGHTALYWYRQSLGQGPEFLIYFQGTGAADDSGLPNDRFFAVRPEGSVSTLKIQRTERGDSAVYLCASSLKGASYEQYFGPGTRLTVT.

The chain combines TRBV28 with TRBJ1-4; the D is unclear. V was pared by 6 bases and J by 12 bases, with 14 bases between. Germline V gene lookup returns CDR1 MDHEN and CDR2 SYDVKM. The CDR3 length is 12 residues. The CDR3 loop reads CASRASDRELFF. The CDR3 DNA reads as TGTGCCAGCAGGGCCTCGGACCGTGAACTGTTTTTT.

Comments on this clonotype: The junction does not match germline at one end; this may be a read error. The chain links TRBV25-1 to TRBJ1-1; TRBD1 matches at 7 bases. Per germline, CDR1 MGHDK and CDR2 SYGVNS. The CDR3 is 14 residues long. CDR3 in amino acids: CASSESWDSSEVFF. In nucleotides, the CDR3 is TGTGCCAGCAGTGAGTCTTGGGACAGCTCTGAAGTTTTCTTT.

CDR3 amino acids: CAIREQQVSAGANVLTF. In DNA form, the CDR3 reads TGTGCCATCAGAGAGCAACAGGTGTCCGCTGGGGCCAACGTCCTGACTTTC. The rearrangement uses TRBV10-3 and TRBJ2-6; D might be TRBD1 (5 bases). Germline CDR1 ENHRY, CDR2 SYGVKD. Trimming took 6 bases from V and 2 from J, leaving 17 bases between them. The CDR3 consists of 17 residues.

This clonotype was found a few times. The chain employs TRBV20-1 and TRBJ2-5; D uncertain. The CDR3 covers 13 residues. V lost 1 base and J lost 4, with 10 bases in between. Germline CDR1 reads DFQATT; CDR2 reads SNEGSKA (reference sequence). The CDR3 region is CSARGPHPETQYF. Written as DNA, the CDR3 is TGCAGTGCTAGAGGACCGCACCCAGAGACCCAGTACTTC.

This clonotype appeared many times. This chain links TRBV7-9 with TRBJ1-4; 7 bases are a match to TRBD1. Germline V CDR1 and CDR2: SEHNR, FQNEAQ (reference sequence). With 3 bases clipped from V and 8 bases from J, the junction kept 9 bases outside the gene matches. The CDR3 has 15 amino acids. This CDR3 reads CASSFWGRGDEKLFF. The CDR3 DNA is TGTGCCAGCAGCTTCTGGGGCAGGGGGGACGAAAAACTGTTTTTT.

A word on this clonotype: A much larger clonotype is one base distant, so this may be a read error. The CDR3 here is CASSSASGDCEQYF. The CDR3 DNA follows: TGTGCCAGCAGTTCTGCTAGCGGGGACTGCGAGCAGTACTTC. The V and J genes are TRBV12-3 or TRBV12-4 and TRBJ2-7; 9 bases map to TRBD2. The CDR3 covers 14 residues. Losses at the gene ends were 4 bases for V and 6 bases for J; bases not matched to a gene: 7.

This clonotype was detected many times. The chain joins TRBV10-1 to TRBJ1-6; D gene ambiguous. The CDR3 spans 12 residues. V lost 6 bases and J 7 bases, leaving 7 bases between the germline ends. The V gene's germline CDR1 is WNHNN and CDR2 SYGVQD (reference sequence). The CDR3 nucleotides are TGCGCCAGCAGCTGGGAGAATTCACCCCTCCACTTT. Its translation: CASSWENSPLHF.

J is TRBJ1-1 and V is TRBV30; possible D gene TRBD1, 5 bases. The CDR3 length is 17 residues. V shed 0 bases and J shed 3 bases, with 20 bases lying between them. Per the germline V gene, CDR1 is GTSNPN and CDR2 is SVGIG (reference sequence). CDR3 sequence reads: CAWSVRFFGQGDTEAFF. The CDR3 bases are TGTGCCTGGAGTGTAAGGTTCTTTGGGCAGGGAGACACTGAAGCTTTCTTT.

This rearrangement joins TRBV29-1 to TRBJ1-4, with D possibly TRBD1 on 5 matching bases. The CDR3 contains 12 residues. The ends were cut back, 3 bases at V and 8 bases at J, with 10 bases in the middle. CDR1 and CDR2 (germline): SQVTM, ANQGSEA. The CDR3 spells CSVDRVGEKLFF. The CDR3 DNA follows: TGCAGCGTTGACAGGGTTGGCGAAAAACTGTTTTTT.

The V and J genes are TRBV5-1 and TRBJ1-3, with TRBD1 as a possible D gene (5 bases). This CDR3 region has 15 residues. Germline CDR1 and CDR2: SGHRS and YFSETQ. V was cut by 4 bases and J by 4 bases, with 15 bases left in between. In DNA, the CDR3 is TGCGCCAGCAGCCGGCCGGGACTAGCGGGAAACACCATATATTTT. This codes for CASSRPGLAGNTIYF. Supplemented by reference TRBV5-1 and TRBJ1-3, the full variable domain reads KAGVTQTPRYLIKTRGQQVTLSCSPISGHRSVSWYQQTPGQGLQFLFEYFSETQRNKGNFPGRFSGRQFSNSRSEMNVSTLELGDSALYLCASSRPGLAGNTIYFGEGSWLTVV.

The chain is built from TRBV9 and TRBJ2-2; D is uncertain. The CDR3 contains 13 residues. The V and J ends lost 5 bases and 5 bases respectively, with 10 bases between them. Looked up from germline, CDR1 is SGDLS and CDR2 is YYNGEE. The CDR3 DNA sequence: TGTGCCAGCAGTACGGAAGGTACCGGGGAGCTGTTTTTT. Translated: CASSTEGTGELFF.

This chain uses TRBV6-6 with TRBJ1-5, with D maybe TRBD1 (6 bases). Trimming shortened V by 10 bases and J by 8 bases, and 21 bases separated the two germline ends. The CDR3 sequence is 14 residues long. Germline CDR1 is MNHNY and CDR2 is SVGAGI (reference sequence). The DNA of the CDR3 is TGTGCCACCAGCTCCAACAGGGCCGAGGAGCCCCAGCATTTT. It specifies CATSSNRAEEPQHF.

Only a few counts were recorded for this clonotype. Its ends do not fully match the called genes, so a read error is possible. The chain is built from TRBV3-1 and TRBJ1-2; D gene ambiguous. The CDR3 spans 12 residues. Germline values: CDR1 LGHDT, CDR2 YNNKEL (reference sequence). This CDR3 reads CASSHLRRFEIF. DNA for the CDR3: TGTGCCAGCAGCCACTTACGTAGGTTCGAGATCTTC.

The chain couples TRBV5-1 to TRBJ2-3; a weak D match, TRBD2 (6 bases). Trimming pared 2 bases from V and 2 bases from J, leaving 12 bases between. Germline CDR1 is SGHRS and CDR2 is YFSETQ. The CDR3 loop spans 15 amino acids. CDR3 protein: CASSFGRGNTDTQYF. CDR3 DNA: TGCGCCAGCAGCTTCGGGCGGGGTAACACAGATACGCAGTATTTT.

The CDR3 protein is CASSPRGGSLADTQYF. The CDR3 coding sequence is TGTGCCAGCAGCCCCCGAGGCGGGAGTTTAGCAGATACGCAGTATTTT. The genes are TRBV9 and TRBJ2-3; 7 nucleotides line up with TRBD2. This CDR3 is 16 amino acids long. Trimming at V came to 4 bases and at J to 4 bases, leaving 12 bases not matched to a gene. CDR1 and CDR2 from the germline V gene are SGDLS and YYNGEE.

This clonotype was seen many times. This chain connects TRBV7-2 to TRBJ1-3; 7 nucleotides align to TRBD1. This CDR3 contains 16 residues. Germline V gene lookup returns CDR1 SGHTA and CDR2 FQGNSA. Unmatched junction bases numbered 10, after V lost 4 bases and J lost 4 bases. The CDR3 spells CASSSSGTERGNTIYF. In DNA, the CDR3 is TGTGCCAGCAGCTCGTCCGGGACAGAAAGGGGAAACACCATATATTTT.

This clonotype was picked up many times. V usage is TRBV7-8 and J usage is TRBJ1-5; the D gene is possibly TRBD1 (5 bases). Between the trimmed V and J ends, which lost 5 bases and 1 base, there was a span of 15 bases. The CDR3 extends over 16 amino acids. The germline V gene has CDR1 SGHVS and CDR2 FQNEAQ. The CDR3 DNA follows: TGTGCCAGCAGCCCACAGGAATTTGTAAGCAATCAGCCCCAGCATTTT. Its translation: CASSPQEFVSNQPQHF.

This clonotype was recorded many times. V is TRBV20-1 and J is TRBJ1-1; D remains ambiguous. The CDR3 length is 17 residues. The germline gives CDR1 DFQATT, CDR2 SNEGSKA (reference sequence). V gave up 0 bases and J gave up 0 bases, with 17 bases separating them. The CDR3 sequence is CSARDRSAGTMNTEAFF. CDR3 DNA sequence: TGCAGTGCTAGAGATCGTTCGGCAGGTACCATGAACACTGAAGCTTTCTTT.